The text below deals with one T cell receptor beta chain. This clonotype turned up a few times. Its cognate antigen has yet to be identified. Per-nucleotide qualities are absent, and no much larger clonotype sits a single base away. The entry originates in a study of T cells after yellow fever vaccination (dated by TCRdb to 2018 to 2020). Turning to the overall study: Libraries from fractions with low cell numbers were prepared with the SMART-Seq v4 Ultra Low Input RNA kit. To track T-cell clones before and after primary and booster YFV17D yellow fever vaccination, bulk TCR alpha and beta repertoires were sequenced longitudinally. Two healthy male donors, one aged 18 to 30 and one aged 30 to 40 years, made up the cohort. Blood was drawn at multiple timepoints before and after primary and secondary immunization, with bulk PBMC replicates and cell subsets isolated.

TCR cDNA was synthesized by 5'RACE template switching, through which a universal primer site and unique molecular identifiers were introduced. Priming for cDNA synthesis came from both the TCR alpha and TCR beta constant segments. Two PCR steps were used to amplify libraries, with sample barcodes and sequencing adapters being added in the second step. Sequencing of libraries was done on Illumina HiSeq 2500 (2x100 bp) or NovaSeq (2x150 bp). The authors' analysis ran thus. Reads were demultiplexed and collapsed into UMI consensus sequences with MIGEC, and V(D)J alignment was performed with MiXCR. Vaccine-responding clonotypes were defined with edgeR using replicate PBMC samples, requiring FDR below 0.01 and a log2 fold change above 5 up to day 15. Bulk clonotypes were assigned CD4 or CD8 identity according to which sequenced CD4 or CD8 repertoire held them at higher abundance. TCRdb reprocessing: public reads trimmed at Q25 with fastp, clones called with MiXCR, in-frame beta chains kept. Identical CDR3 protein sequences are pooled into one entry, listed with their most common genes and DNA. The V and J calls shown here were made by TCRdb, not taken from the authors' results. The sample table records 450,000 to 650,000 distinct CDR3 sequences; 21% of these occur just once. Less than 20% of the sample belongs to the ten largest clones.

The treatment or condition label here, explained by the study, means: live attenuated yellow fever vaccine strain. Two biological replicates of bulk PBMCs were collected at each blood-draw timepoint. PBMCs were isolated from peripheral blood using a standard Ficoll-Paque protocol. TriZol was used to extract RNA from bulk PBMCs, from CD4 and CD8 fractions, and from dextramer-positive and dextramer-negative fractions. General conclusions and limits of the study: A small fraction of clonotypes showed up in both the CD4 and CD8 compartments, probably as a result of convergent recombination. The secondary T-cell response was found to be weaker but faster than the primary response, with a peak reached on day 5 rather than on day 15. Most clones expanded after primary vaccination were re-detected after the booster (around 96% of CD4 and around 88% of CD8), suggesting broad memory maintenance. Computational filtering was required because FACS-sorted repertoires could contain abundant contaminating clonotypes from the bulk population. The study included only two donors, which limits how far the findings can be generalized.

The receptor's source is a man younger than 30 who received the YFV17D yellow fever vaccine. The sequencing used PBMCs, collected around 3 weeks after the first yellow fever vaccination.

The encoded CDR3 is CASSQDLSRGGLYTDTQYF. DNA sequence: TGCGCCAGCAGCCAAGATCTTTCCCGCGGGGGGCTATACACAGATACGCAGTATTTT. The V gene is TRBV4-1 and the J gene is TRBJ2-3; TRBD2 matches 8 bases in the middle. After removal of 0 bases from V and 2 bases from J, the junction retains 13 bases not matched to a gene. The CDR3 covers 19 residues, taking in both the cysteine and the phenylalanine. Only the CDR3 portion is preserved as DNA: 57 bases, with reading frame beginning at the first base. As encoded in the germline V gene, CDR1 is MGHRA while CDR2 is YSYEKL.